These T cell receptor beta chains were read from a single sample in a study of glioma-infiltrating T cells. TCRdb fed the multiplex PCR reads into MiXCR, producing one record per CDR3 protein. The sample records a few hundred thousand distinct CDR3 sequences, more than 35% being singletons. Material: glioma tissue, nonneoplastic brain tissue, or PBMCs (not recorded which). The receptors come from a human donor with low-grade glioma or glioblastoma, undergoing nonglioma brain surgery, or in good health (not recorded which). Both conserved end residues are part of each CDR3. The order of the fields is CDR3 DNA, CDR3 protein, V gene, D gene, J gene, clone size. A D gene is named only where the DNA matches it firmly. Clone size is given for some rows only: seen once, a few or many times, or a class if the clone is expanded.

CDR3 DNA: TGCAGTGCCAAGGCCCCAGGGAACACTGAAGCTTTCTTT; CDR3 protein: CSAKAPGNTEAFF; V gene: TRBV20-1; D gene: -; J gene: TRBJ1-1; clone size: few
CDR3 DNA: TGTGCCAGCAGCTTGGCCCTGACAGGGGAATTAGAGACCCAGTACTTC; CDR3 protein: CASSLALTGELETQYF; V gene: TRBV5-6; D gene: TRBD1; J gene: TRBJ2-5; clone size: once
CDR3 DNA: TGTGCCAGCAGCTCTATTGGCGGAGAGCAGTACTTC; CDR3 protein: CASSSIGGEQYF; V gene: TRBV2; D gene: -; J gene: TRBJ2-7; clone size: few
CDR3 DNA: TGCGCCAGCAGCACGGGACAGCTTAATGAAAAACTGTTTTTT; CDR3 protein: CASSTGQLNEKLFF; V gene: TRBV5-1; D gene: TRBD1; J gene: TRBJ1-4; clone size: -
CDR3 DNA: TGTGCCAGCAGTTACCGAGACGGATACTATGGCTACACCTTC; CDR3 protein: CASSYRDGYYGYTF; V gene: TRBV6-5; D gene: -; J gene: TRBJ1-2; clone size: many
CDR3 DNA: TGCAGTGCTAGCGGGGCCGGGACAGGTGTCATGAACACTGAAGCTTTCTTT; CDR3 protein: CSASGAGTGVMNTEAFF; V gene: TRBV20-1; D gene: TRBD1; J gene: TRBJ1-1; clone size: -
CDR3 DNA: TGTGCCAGCAGTTTAGGGGCTAGCGGGAGCGGTACAGATACGCAGTATTTT; CDR3 protein: CASSLGASGSGTDTQYF; V gene: TRBV12-3/TRBV12-4; D gene: TRBD2; J gene: TRBJ2-3; clone size: -
CDR3 DNA: TGTGCCACCAGTGCAGGGCTTGGCTACACCTTC; CDR3 protein: CATSAGLGYTF; V gene: TRBV24-1; D gene: -; J gene: TRBJ1-2; clone size: many
CDR3 DNA: TGTGCCAGCAGCCAAGTAGCGGGGGGGATTGGGGAGCAGTACTTC; CDR3 protein: CASSQVAGGIGEQYF; V gene: TRBV3-1; D gene: TRBD2; J gene: TRBJ2-7; clone size: -
CDR3 DNA: TGTGCCAGCACCCGGACAGATAGCAATCAGCCCCAGCATTTT; CDR3 protein: CASTRTDSNQPQHF; V gene: TRBV12-3/TRBV12-4; D gene: -; J gene: TRBJ1-5; clone size: few
CDR3 DNA: TGTGCCAGCAGCTTCCTAGCAGAGAACTATGGCTACACCTTC; CDR3 protein: CASSFLAENYGYTF; V gene: TRBV7-9; D gene: -; J gene: TRBJ1-2; clone size: many
CDR3 DNA: TGTGCCAGCAGTTTAAGCAGGGAAAAACTGTTTTTT; CDR3 protein: CASSLSREKLFF; V gene: TRBV6-2/TRBV6-3; D gene: -; J gene: TRBJ1-4; clone size: -
CDR3 DNA: TGTGCCAGCAGCTCGGATCAACTCTCTGGAAACACCATATATTTT; CDR3 protein: CASSSDQLSGNTIYF; V gene: TRBV3-1; D gene: -; J gene: TRBJ1-3; clone size: -
CDR3 DNA: TGTGTTAGCAGCTCGGCCCTTCCCTACGAGCAGTACTTC; CDR3 protein: CVSSSALPYEQYF; V gene: TRBV7-9; D gene: -; J gene: TRBJ2-7; clone size: once
CDR3 DNA: TGTGCCAGCAGCTCTTTATGGCGGGGGAACACTGAAGCTTTCTTT; CDR3 protein: CASSSLWRGNTEAFF; V gene: TRBV7-9; D gene: -; J gene: TRBJ1-1; clone size: -
CDR3 DNA: TGTGCCAGCAGTTTCGGCACAGGGTGGCAGCGGGAGGCTGAGGAGCAGTACTTC; CDR3 protein: CASSFGTGWQREAEEQYF; V gene: TRBV28; D gene: TRBD2; J gene: TRBJ2-7; clone size: many
CDR3 DNA: TGTGCCAGCAGCTTGAACGATTGGTCGAACACTGAAGCTTTCTTT; CDR3 protein: CASSLNDWSNTEAFF; V gene: TRBV5-5; D gene: -; J gene: TRBJ1-1; clone size: -
CDR3 DNA: TGTGCCAGCAGCTTACGGGGAGGAAATCAGCCCCAGCATTTT; CDR3 protein: CASSLRGGNQPQHF; V gene: TRBV12-3/TRBV12-4; D gene: -; J gene: TRBJ1-5; clone size: many
CDR3 DNA: TGTGCCAGTAGAAGGCAGGGAGACACCGGGGAGCTGTTTTTT; CDR3 protein: CASRRQGDTGELFF; V gene: TRBV19; D gene: -; J gene: TRBJ2-2; clone size: few
CDR3 DNA: TGTGCCAGCAGCTTGGATCGGCAGGGGGCTACTGAAGCTTTCTTT; CDR3 protein: CASSLDRQGATEAFF; V gene: TRBV5-4; D gene: TRBD1; J gene: TRBJ1-1; clone size: -
CDR3 DNA: TGTGCCAGCAGTCGGGGACAGTGGGCCGGGGAGCTGTTTTTT; CDR3 protein: CASSRGQWAGELFF; V gene: TRBV6-1; D gene: TRBD1; J gene: TRBJ2-2; clone size: many
CDR3 DNA: TGTGCCAGCTCACCACCCGTGGGGTGGGCTAACTATGGCTACACCTTC; CDR3 protein: CASSPPVGWANYGYTF; V gene: TRBV18; D gene: -; J gene: TRBJ1-2; clone size: few
CDR3 DNA: TGTGCCAGCAGCTTTGGGCAAGAGACCCAGTACTTC; CDR3 protein: CASSFGQETQYF; V gene: TRBV7-2; D gene: -; J gene: TRBJ2-5; clone size: -
CDR3 DNA: TGTGCCAGCAGTCGGACAGGGGTATGGGGGGAGCTGTTTTTT; CDR3 protein: CASSRTGVWGELFF; V gene: TRBV25-1; D gene: TRBD1; J gene: TRBJ2-2; clone size: few
CDR3 DNA: TGTGCCAGCAGTTCCAGGACTAGCGACACAGATACGCAGTATTTT; CDR3 protein: CASSSRTSDTDTQYF; V gene: TRBV27; D gene: TRBD2; J gene: TRBJ2-3; clone size: many
CDR3 DNA: TGCAGTGCAACCCCTTTGGGGACTCCCTACGAGCAGTACTTC; CDR3 protein: CSATPLGTPYEQYF; V gene: TRBV20-1; D gene: -; J gene: TRBJ2-7; clone size: -
CDR3 DNA: TGTGCCAGCAGACTAAGCTACAGAGTAATGAACACTGAAGCTTTCTTT; CDR3 protein: CASRLSYRVMNTEAFF; V gene: TRBV7-9; D gene: -; J gene: TRBJ1-1; clone size: -
CDR3 DNA: TGCAGTGCTAGAGATAGAGCGGGGAGCACAGATACGCAGTATTTT; CDR3 protein: CSARDRAGSTDTQYF; V gene: TRBV20-1; D gene: TRBD2; J gene: TRBJ2-3; clone size: -
CDR3 DNA: TGTGCCAGCAGTCCTAACGGGTACTTCTTTGAAGCTTTCTTT; CDR3 protein: CASSPNGYFFEAFF; V gene: TRBV12-3/TRBV12-4; D gene: -; J gene: TRBJ1-1; clone size: -
CDR3 DNA: TGTGCCAGCAGCCCCGGGACTAGCGGGAGGTCCGGCACAGATACGCAGTATTTT; CDR3 protein: CASSPGTSGRSGTDTQYF; V gene: TRBV14; D gene: TRBD2; J gene: TRBJ2-3; clone size: -
CDR3 DNA: TGTGCCAGCAGCTTAGTGGCGCAGACAGATACGCAGTATTTT; CDR3 protein: CASSLVAQTDTQYF; V gene: TRBV7-6; D gene: -; J gene: TRBJ2-3; clone size: many
CDR3 DNA: TGCGCCAGCAGCTTGGGGTGGGAGCTCTCCTACGAGCAGTACTTC; CDR3 protein: CASSLGWELSYEQYF; V gene: TRBV5-1; D gene: -; J gene: TRBJ2-7; clone size: -
CDR3 DNA: TGTGCCAGCAGCAAAGGACTAGCGAAGAGCTCCTACAATGAGCAGTTCTTC; CDR3 protein: CASSKGLAKSSYNEQFF; V gene: TRBV2; D gene: TRBD2; J gene: TRBJ2-1; clone size: -
CDR3 DNA: TGCGCCAGCAGCCAAGGAGGACACACAGATACGCAGTACTTT; CDR3 protein: CASSQGGHTDTQYF; V gene: TRBV4-1; D gene: -; J gene: TRBJ2-3; clone size: -
CDR3 DNA: TGTGCCAGCAGAAAACTAGCGGGATCATCTAGCACAGATACGCAGTATTTT; CDR3 protein: CASRKLAGSSSTDTQYF; V gene: TRBV6-2/TRBV6-3; D gene: TRBD2; J gene: TRBJ2-3; clone size: -
CDR3 DNA: TGTGCCAGCAGCATACGGGGGGGTCAGCCCCAGCATTTT; CDR3 protein: CASSIRGGQPQHF; V gene: TRBV13; D gene: -; J gene: TRBJ1-5; clone size: many
CDR3 DNA: TGTGCCAGCAGCTTTAACAGGGAGACCCAGTACTTC; CDR3 protein: CASSFNRETQYF; V gene: TRBV7-2; D gene: -; J gene: TRBJ2-5; clone size: many
CDR3 DNA: TGTGCCAGCAGCTCGAGGAAATGGGCCGACGAGCAGTACTTC; CDR3 protein: CASSSRKWADEQYF; V gene: TRBV28; D gene: -; J gene: TRBJ2-7; clone size: few
CDR3 DNA: TGTGCCAGCAGCATTGGACTAGCGGGACCTCTTAATACGCAGTATTTT; CDR3 protein: CASSIGLAGPLNTQYF; V gene: TRBV9; D gene: TRBD2; J gene: TRBJ2-3; clone size: few
CDR3 DNA: TGCAGTGCAAAGAGGGTCGAGCAAGAGACCCAGTACTTC; CDR3 protein: CSAKRVEQETQYF; V gene: TRBV20-1; D gene: -; J gene: TRBJ2-5; clone size: -
CDR3 DNA: TGTGCCAGTAGTATCTTCGGGAGTTCAGGGAATGAGCAGTTCTTC; CDR3 protein: CASSIFGSSGNEQFF; V gene: TRBV19; D gene: -; J gene: TRBJ2-1; clone size: -
CDR3 DNA: TGCAGTGCTAGTCGTCCCAGCGGGGGCTACAATGAGCAGTTCTTC; CDR3 protein: CSASRPSGGYNEQFF; V gene: TRBV20-1; D gene: TRBD2; J gene: TRBJ2-1; clone size: many
CDR3 DNA: TGTGCCAGCAGTTTGACTAACAGTTATAGCAATCAGCCCCAGCATTTT; CDR3 protein: CASSLTNSYSNQPQHF; V gene: TRBV28; D gene: -; J gene: TRBJ1-5; clone size: many
CDR3 DNA: TGTGCCAGTACAGGGAACACTGAAGCTTTCTTT; CDR3 protein: CASTGNTEAFF; V gene: TRBV28; D gene: -; J gene: TRBJ1-1; clone size: -
CDR3 DNA: TGTGCCACCAGCGATCGTAGGGGCGGCGATGAGCAGTTCTTC; CDR3 protein: CATSDRRGGDEQFF; V gene: TRBV15; D gene: -; J gene: TRBJ2-1; clone size: many
CDR3 DNA: TGCAGTGCTAGATTTACGGGAAAGGGATTATTGAATTCACCCCTCCACTTT; CDR3 protein: CSARFTGKGLLNSPLHF; V gene: TRBV20-1; D gene: -; J gene: TRBJ1-6; clone size: once
CDR3 DNA: TGTGCCACCAGCAGCCCATCACAGGGATCTAGCACAGATACGCAGTATTTT; CDR3 protein: CATSSPSQGSSTDTQYF; V gene: TRBV15; D gene: -; J gene: TRBJ2-3; clone size: few
CDR3 DNA: TGTGCCAGCAGCCAAGATTGGGACAGAACCTACGAGCAGTACTTC; CDR3 protein: CASSQDWDRTYEQYF; V gene: TRBV4-2; D gene: TRBD1; J gene: TRBJ2-7; clone size: few
CDR3 DNA: TGTGCCAGCAGCTTATTTAATCAGTCCCAGCATTTT; CDR3 protein: CASSLFNQSQHF; V gene: TRBV7-2; D gene: -; J gene: TRBJ1-5; clone size: few
CDR3 DNA: TGCGCCAGCAGCTCTACGTCTAGCACAGATACGCAGTATTTT; CDR3 protein: CASSSTSSTDTQYF; V gene: TRBV5-1; D gene: -; J gene: TRBJ2-3; clone size: few
CDR3 DNA: TGTGCCAGCAGCCGACAGGGGATTGTGCACGAGCAGTACTTC; CDR3 protein: CASSRQGIVHEQYF; V gene: TRBV27; D gene: TRBD1; J gene: TRBJ2-7; clone size: many
CDR3 DNA: TGTGCCAGCAGCCAAGATCCGGACGGGGAGGCTTTGTACGAGCAGTACTTC; CDR3 protein: CASSQDPDGEALYEQYF; V gene: TRBV3-1; D gene: -; J gene: TRBJ2-7; clone size: -
CDR3 DNA: TGTGCCAGCGGCCTTGGGGGAGGGCCCCAAGAGACCCAGTACTTC; CDR3 protein: CASGLGGGPQETQYF; V gene: TRBV7-2; D gene: TRBD2; J gene: TRBJ2-5; clone size: many
CDR3 DNA: TGCGCCAGCAGCCAAGGAAGCGGGAGGGCCACCAATGAGCAGTTCTTC; CDR3 protein: CASSQGSGRATNEQFF; V gene: TRBV4-1; D gene: TRBD2; J gene: TRBJ2-1; clone size: -
CDR3 DNA: TGTGCCAGCAGTAGGGACAGGACCTACGAGCAGTACTTC; CDR3 protein: CASSRDRTYEQYF; V gene: TRBV4-1; D gene: TRBD1; J gene: TRBJ2-7; clone size: many